This T cell receptor beta chain was sequenced during a study of Ad26.COV2.S vaccination and SARS-CoV-2 variants. Study at large: Vaccine-arm donor from the placebo-controlled COV1001 Ad26.COV2.S trial. Intramuscular Ad26.COV2.S at 5x10^10 or 1x10^11 viral particles.

Trimming cost V 3 bases and J 10 bases, with 9 bases left between them. CDR1 is DFQATT and CDR2 is SNEGSKA in the germline V gene (reference sequence). The length of the CDR3 is 10 residues. Described treatment: 19 received Ad26.COV2.S at low or high dose, single or two shots; 5 received placebo; per-sample allocation not given. Sampling occurred on day 63 after the first vaccine or placebo injection. In Boston, the donor was an adult between 18-55 years of age. Clones were sequenced by immunoSEQ multiplex PCR, and TCRdb holds only the in-frame ones, with some missing. The repertoire has roughly 380,000 clones, roughly 91% of them found once; the top ten carry around 3.6%.

The rearrangement uses TRBV20-1 and TRBJ1-1, with D unresolved. Material: peripheral blood, obtained in a trial of Ad26.COV2.S vaccine versus placebo. The receptor comes from a person aged 18-60 years who received the Ad26.COV2.S COVID-19 vaccine or a placebo. The CDR3 reads CSARAFGAFF. The CDR3, as DNA: TGCAGTGCTAGGGCTTTCGGAGCTTTCTTT.